This paragraph reports one T cell receptor (beta chain). Its antigen remains unknown. The germline V gene encodes CDR1 SEHNR and CDR2 FQNEAQ (reference sequence). This CDR3 comprises 12 residues. The sample originates from a study of monozygotic twins with inflammatory bowel disease. Notes on the study in general: Ultimately, a single strong signal or clonotype associated with IBD was not supported.

It was from whole blood, with no T cell sorting, that total RNA was isolated. Researchers generated cDNA in eight separate reactions per sample. UMIs incorporating a 6-nucleotide sample barcode were appended by means of template switching. From the 5' RACE reads, TCRdb lists one entry per CDR3 protein and no DNA. In total, the table holds about 160,000 distinct CDR3 sequences. J is TRBJ1-1 and V is TRBV7-9. The TCR comes from a human donor with ulcerative colitis or Crohn's disease, or a healthy co-twin of an affected twin (not recorded which). Sample: blood. This CDR3 reads CASSLEGRQAFF.